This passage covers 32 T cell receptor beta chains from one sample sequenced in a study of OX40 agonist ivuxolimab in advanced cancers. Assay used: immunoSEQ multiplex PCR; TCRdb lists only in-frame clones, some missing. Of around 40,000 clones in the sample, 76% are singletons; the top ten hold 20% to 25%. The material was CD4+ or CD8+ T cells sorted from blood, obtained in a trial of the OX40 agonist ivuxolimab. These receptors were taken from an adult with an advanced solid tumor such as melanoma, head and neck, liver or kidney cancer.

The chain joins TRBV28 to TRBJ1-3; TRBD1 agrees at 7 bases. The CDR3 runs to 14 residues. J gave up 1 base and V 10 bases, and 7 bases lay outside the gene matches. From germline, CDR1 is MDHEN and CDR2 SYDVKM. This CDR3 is CATRQGLSGNTIYF. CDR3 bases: TGTGCCACTAGACAGGGACTTTCTGGAAACACCATATATTTT.

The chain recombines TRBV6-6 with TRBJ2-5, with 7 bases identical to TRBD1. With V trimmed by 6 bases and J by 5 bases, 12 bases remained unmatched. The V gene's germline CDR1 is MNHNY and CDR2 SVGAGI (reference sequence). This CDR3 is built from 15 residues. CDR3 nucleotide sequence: TGTGCCAGCAGCAGTATTCCAGGGGGAGCGGAGACCCAGTACTTC. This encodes CASSSIPGGAETQYF.

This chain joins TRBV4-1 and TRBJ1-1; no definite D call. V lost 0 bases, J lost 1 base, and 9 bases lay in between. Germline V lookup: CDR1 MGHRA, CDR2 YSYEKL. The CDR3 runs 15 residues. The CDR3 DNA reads TGCGCCAGCAGCCAAGATCAGAGTTGGAACACTGAAGCTTTCTTT. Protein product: CASSQDQSWNTEAFF.

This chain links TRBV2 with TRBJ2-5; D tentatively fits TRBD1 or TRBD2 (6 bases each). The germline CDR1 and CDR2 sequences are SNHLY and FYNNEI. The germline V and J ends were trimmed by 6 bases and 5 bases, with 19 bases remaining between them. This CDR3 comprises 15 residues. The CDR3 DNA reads TGTGCCAGCAGCCTGGGGGGCCAGACCGCGGAGACCCAGTACTTC. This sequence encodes CASSLGGQTAETQYF.

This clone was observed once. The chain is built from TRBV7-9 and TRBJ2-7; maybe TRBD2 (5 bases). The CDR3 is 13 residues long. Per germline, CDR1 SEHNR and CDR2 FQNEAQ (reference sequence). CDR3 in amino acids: CASSLEAGSEQYV. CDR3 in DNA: TGTGCCAGCAGTTTAGAGGCTGGGAGTGAGCAGTACGTC.

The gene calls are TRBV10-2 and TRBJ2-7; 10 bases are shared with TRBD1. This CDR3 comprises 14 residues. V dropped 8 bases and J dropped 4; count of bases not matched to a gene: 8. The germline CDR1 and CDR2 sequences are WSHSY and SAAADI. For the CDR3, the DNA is TGCGCCAGCGCGGGACAGGGGATGTGGTACGAGCAGTACGTC. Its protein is CASAGQGMWYEQYV.

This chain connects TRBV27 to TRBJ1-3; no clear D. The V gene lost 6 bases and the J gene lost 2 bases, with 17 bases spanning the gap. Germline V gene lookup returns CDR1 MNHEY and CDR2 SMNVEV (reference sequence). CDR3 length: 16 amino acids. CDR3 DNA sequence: TGTGCCAGCAGCTTAGGCCCCGTTGGGGCTGGAAACACCATATATTTT. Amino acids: CASSLGPVGAGNTIYF.

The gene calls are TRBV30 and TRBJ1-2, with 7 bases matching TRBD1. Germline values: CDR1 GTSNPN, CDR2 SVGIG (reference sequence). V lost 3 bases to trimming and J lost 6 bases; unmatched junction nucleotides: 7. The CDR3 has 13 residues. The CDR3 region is CAWRPRRGHGYTF. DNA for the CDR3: TGTGCCTGGAGACCCCGTAGGGGGCATGGCTACACCTTC. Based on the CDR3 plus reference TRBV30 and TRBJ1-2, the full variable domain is SQTIHQWPATLVQPVGSPLSLECTVEGTSNPNLYWYRQAAGRGLQLLFYSVGIGQISSEVPQNLSASRPQDRQFILSSKKLLLSDSGFYLCAWRPRRGHGYTFGSGTRLTVV.

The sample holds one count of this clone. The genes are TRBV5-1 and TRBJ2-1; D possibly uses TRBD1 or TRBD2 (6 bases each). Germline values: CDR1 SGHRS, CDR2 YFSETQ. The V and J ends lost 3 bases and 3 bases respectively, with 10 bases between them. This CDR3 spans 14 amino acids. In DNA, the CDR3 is TGCGCCAGCAGCTCGGGGGACAACTACAATGAGCAGTTCTTC. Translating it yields CASSSGDNYNEQFF. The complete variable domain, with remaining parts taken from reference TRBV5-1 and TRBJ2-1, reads KAGVTQTPRYLIKTRGQQVTLSCSPISGHRSVSWYQQTPGQGLQFLFEYFSETQRNKGNFPGRFSGRQFSNSRSEMNVSTLELGDSALYLCASSSGDNYNEQFFGPGTRLTVL.

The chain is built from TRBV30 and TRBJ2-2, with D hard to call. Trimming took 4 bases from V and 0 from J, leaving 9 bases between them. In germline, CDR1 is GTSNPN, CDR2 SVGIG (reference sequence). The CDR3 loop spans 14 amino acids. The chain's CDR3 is CAWTSGPNTGELFF. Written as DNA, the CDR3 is TGTGCCTGGACGAGTGGGCCGAACACCGGGGAGCTGTTTTTT.

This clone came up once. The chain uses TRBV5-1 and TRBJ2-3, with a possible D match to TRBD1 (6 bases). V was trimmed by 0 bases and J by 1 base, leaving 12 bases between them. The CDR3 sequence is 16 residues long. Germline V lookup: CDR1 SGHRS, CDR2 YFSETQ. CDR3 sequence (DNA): TGCGCCAGCAGCTTGGGGGGGACATGGGGCACAGATACGCAGTATTTT. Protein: CASSLGGTWGTDTQYF.

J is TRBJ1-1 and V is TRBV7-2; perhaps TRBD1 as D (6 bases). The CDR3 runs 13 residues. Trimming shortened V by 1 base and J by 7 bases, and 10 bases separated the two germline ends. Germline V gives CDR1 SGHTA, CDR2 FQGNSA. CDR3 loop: CASSLVRGLEAFF. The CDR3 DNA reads TGTGCCAGCAGCTTAGTTCGGGGGCTTGAAGCTTTCTTT.

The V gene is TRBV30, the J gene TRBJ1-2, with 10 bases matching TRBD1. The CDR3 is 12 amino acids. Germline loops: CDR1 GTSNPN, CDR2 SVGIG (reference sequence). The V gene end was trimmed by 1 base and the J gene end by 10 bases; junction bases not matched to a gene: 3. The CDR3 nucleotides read TGTGCCTGGAGTGCGGACAGGGGGGACTACACCTTC. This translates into CAWSADRGDYTF.

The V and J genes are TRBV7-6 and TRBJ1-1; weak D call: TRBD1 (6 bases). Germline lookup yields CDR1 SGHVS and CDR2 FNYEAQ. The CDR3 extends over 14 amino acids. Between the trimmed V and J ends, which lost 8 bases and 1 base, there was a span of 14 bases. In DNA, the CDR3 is TGTGCCAGCGCCCCCAGGGGCCCGAACACTGAAGCTTTCTTT. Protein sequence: CASAPRGPNTEAFF.

The DNA of the CDR3 is TGCGCCAGCAGCTTGGCCGCGACGGCGAACACTGAAGCTTTCTTT. The encoded protein is CASSLAATANTEAFF. The chain has TRBV5-1 and TRBJ1-1; no firm D call. Deletions cut 0 bases from V and 1 base from J, with 10 bases between. Germline V CDR1 and CDR2: SGHRS, YFSETQ. This CDR3 contains 15 residues.

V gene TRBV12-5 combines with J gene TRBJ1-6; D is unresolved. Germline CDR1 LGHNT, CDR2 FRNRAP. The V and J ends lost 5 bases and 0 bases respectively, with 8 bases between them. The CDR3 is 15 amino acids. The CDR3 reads CASGPGSSYNSPLHF. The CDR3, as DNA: TGTGCTAGTGGTCCCGGAAGCTCCTATAATTCACCCCTCCACTTT.

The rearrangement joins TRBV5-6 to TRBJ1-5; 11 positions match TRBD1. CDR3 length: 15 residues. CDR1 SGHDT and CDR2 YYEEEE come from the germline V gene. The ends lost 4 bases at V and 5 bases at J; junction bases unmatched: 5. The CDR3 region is CASSRTGGRDQPQHF. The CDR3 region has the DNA TGTGCCAGCAGCCGGACAGGGGGCAGAGATCAGCCCCAGCATTTT.

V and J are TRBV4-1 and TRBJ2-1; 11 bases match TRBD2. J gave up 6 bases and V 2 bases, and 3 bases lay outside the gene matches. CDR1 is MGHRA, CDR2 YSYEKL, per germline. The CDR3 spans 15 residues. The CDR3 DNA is TGCGCCAGCAGCCAAATAGCGGGGGGGGGCAATGAGCAGTTCTTC. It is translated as CASSQIAGGGNEQFF.

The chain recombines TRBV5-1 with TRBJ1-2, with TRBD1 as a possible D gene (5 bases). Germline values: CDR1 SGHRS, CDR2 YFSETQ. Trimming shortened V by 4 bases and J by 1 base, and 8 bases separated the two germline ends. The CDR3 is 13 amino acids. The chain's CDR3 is CASSRDGNYGYTF. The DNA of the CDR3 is TGCGCCAGCAGCAGGGACGGTAACTATGGCTACACCTTC. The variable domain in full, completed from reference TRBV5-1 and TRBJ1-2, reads KAGVTQTPRYLIKTRGQQVTLSCSPISGHRSVSWYQQTPGQGLQFLFEYFSETQRNKGNFPGRFSGRQFSNSRSEMNVSTLELGDSALYLCASSRDGNYGYTFGSGTRLTVV.

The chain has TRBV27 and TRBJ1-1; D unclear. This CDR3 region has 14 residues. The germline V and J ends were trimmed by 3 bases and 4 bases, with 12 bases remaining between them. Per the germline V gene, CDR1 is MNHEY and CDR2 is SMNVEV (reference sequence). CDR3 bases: TGTGCCAGCAGTTTCCTCATGCGGGCCACTGAAGCTTTCTTT. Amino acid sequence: CASSFLMRATEAFF.

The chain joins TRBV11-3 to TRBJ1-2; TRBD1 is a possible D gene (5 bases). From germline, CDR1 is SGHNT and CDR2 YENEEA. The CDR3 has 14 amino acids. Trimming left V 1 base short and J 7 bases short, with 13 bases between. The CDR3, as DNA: TGTGCCAGCAGCTTAGGCAGGGAACGGTGTGGCTACACCTTC. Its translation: CASSLGRERCGYTF.

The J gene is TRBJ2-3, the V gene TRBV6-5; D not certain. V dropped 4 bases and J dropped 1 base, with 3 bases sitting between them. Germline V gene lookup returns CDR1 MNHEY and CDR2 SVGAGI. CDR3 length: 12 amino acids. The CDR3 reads CASSLGTDTQYF. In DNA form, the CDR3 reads TGTGCCAGCAGTTTGGGCACAGATACGCAGTATTTT.

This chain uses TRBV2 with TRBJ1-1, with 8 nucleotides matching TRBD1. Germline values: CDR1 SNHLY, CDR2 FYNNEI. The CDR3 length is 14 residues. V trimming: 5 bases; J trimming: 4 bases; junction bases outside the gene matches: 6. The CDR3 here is CASSSTGGGTEAFF. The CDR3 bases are TGTGCCAGCAGTAGCACAGGGGGGGGCACTGAAGCTTTCTTT.

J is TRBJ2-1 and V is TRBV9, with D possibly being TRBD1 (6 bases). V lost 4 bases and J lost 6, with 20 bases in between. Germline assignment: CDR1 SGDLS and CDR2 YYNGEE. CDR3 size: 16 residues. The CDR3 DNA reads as TGTGCCAGCAGCCCTCGTGAGGGGGAAGGGGTCAATGAGCAGTTCTTC. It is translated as CASSPREGEGVNEQFF.

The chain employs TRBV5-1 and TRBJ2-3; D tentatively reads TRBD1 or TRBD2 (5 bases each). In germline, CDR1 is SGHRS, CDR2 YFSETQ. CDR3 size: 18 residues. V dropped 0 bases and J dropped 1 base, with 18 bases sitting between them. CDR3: CASSLGGARNMRTDTQYF. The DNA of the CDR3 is TGCGCCAGCAGCTTGGGAGGGGCTCGGAATATGCGCACAGATACGCAGTATTTT.

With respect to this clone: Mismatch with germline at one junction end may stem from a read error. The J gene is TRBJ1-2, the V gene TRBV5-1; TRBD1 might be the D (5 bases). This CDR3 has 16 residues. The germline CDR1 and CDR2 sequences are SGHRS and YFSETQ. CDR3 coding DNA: TGCGCCAGCAGCTTGGCAGGACGGACAACCTTCTATCGCTACACCTTC. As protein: CASSLAGRTTFYRYTF.

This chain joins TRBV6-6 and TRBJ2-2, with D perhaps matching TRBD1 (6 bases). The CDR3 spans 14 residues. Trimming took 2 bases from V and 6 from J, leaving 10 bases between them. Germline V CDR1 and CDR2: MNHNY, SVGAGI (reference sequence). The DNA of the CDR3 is TGTGCCAGCAGTTACACACAGGGATCCGGGGAGCTGTTTTTT. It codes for CASSYTQGSGELFF.

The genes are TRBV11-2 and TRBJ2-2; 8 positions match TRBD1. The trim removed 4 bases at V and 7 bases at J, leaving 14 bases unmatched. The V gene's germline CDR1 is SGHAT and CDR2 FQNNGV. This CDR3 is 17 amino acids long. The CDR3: CASSSLGQGPFVGELFF. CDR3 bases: TGTGCCAGCAGCTCTCTAGGACAGGGTCCCTTCGTCGGGGAGCTGTTTTTT. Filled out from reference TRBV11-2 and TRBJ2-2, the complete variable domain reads EAGVAQSPRYKIIEKRQSVAFWCNPISGHATLYWYQQILGQGPKLLIQFQNNGVVDDSQLPKDRFSAERLKGVDSTLKIQPAKLEDSAVYLCASSSLGQGPFVGELFFGEGSRLTVL.

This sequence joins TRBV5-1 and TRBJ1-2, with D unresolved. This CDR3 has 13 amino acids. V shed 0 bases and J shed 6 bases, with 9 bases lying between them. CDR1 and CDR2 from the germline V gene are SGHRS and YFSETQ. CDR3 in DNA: TGCGCCAGCAGCTTGGTGTCAGAGGATGGCTACACCTTC. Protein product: CASSLVSEDGYTF.

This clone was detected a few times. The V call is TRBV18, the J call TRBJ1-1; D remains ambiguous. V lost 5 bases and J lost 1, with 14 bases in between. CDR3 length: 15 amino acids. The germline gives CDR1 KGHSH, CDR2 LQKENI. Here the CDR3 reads CASSAGSPRNTEAFF. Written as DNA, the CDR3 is TGTGCCAGCTCAGCGGGTAGCCCCCGGAACACTGAAGCTTTCTTT.

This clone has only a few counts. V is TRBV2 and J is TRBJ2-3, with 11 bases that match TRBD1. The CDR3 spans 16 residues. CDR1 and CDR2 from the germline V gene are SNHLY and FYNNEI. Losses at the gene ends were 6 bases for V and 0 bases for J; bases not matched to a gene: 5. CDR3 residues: CASRAGTGGSTDTQYF. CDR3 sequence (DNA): TGTGCCAGCAGGGCCGGGACAGGGGGGAGCACAGATACGCAGTATTTT.

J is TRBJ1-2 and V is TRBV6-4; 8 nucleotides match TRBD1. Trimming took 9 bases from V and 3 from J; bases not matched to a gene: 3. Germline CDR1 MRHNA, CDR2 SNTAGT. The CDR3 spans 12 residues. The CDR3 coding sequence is TGTGCCAGAATGACAGGGGACTATGGCTACACCTTC. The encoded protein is CARMTGDYGYTF.